The following is a T cell receptor (beta chain) sequence with its context. Its matching antigen is unknown. It was over 9.5 ml of fresh peripheral blood that supplied the PBMCs. The data were obtained in a study of T cells in Graves' hyperthyroidism and ophthalmopathy. Amplified regions were TCR beta CDR3 sequences from RNA transcripts. In the first-round RT-PCR of the TCR CDR3, the HTBI primer set was used. TCRdb re-analysed the multiplex PCR reads in MiXCR, keeping a single row per CDR3 protein. The repertoire holds around 300,000 distinct CDR3 sequences, with 12% to 15% as singletons. Whole-study findings and limits: The blood repertoire included most of the expanded thyroid clonotypes above 0.001.

The length of the CDR3 is 16 residues. Germline V gene lookup returns CDR1 MNHNS and CDR2 SASEGT. Germline trimming cut 5 bases from V and 7 bases from J; bases unmatched to any gene: 12. This TCR derives from a woman aged 40 to 55 with Graves' ophthalmopathy. Sample: blood. The V call is TRBV6-1, the J call TRBJ2-2; 8 bases agree with TRBD2. In DNA, the CDR3 is TGTGCCAGCAGTCAAAACGGGGGGGGGCATGTCGGGGAGCTGTTTTTT. Protein product: CASSQNGGGHVGELFF.